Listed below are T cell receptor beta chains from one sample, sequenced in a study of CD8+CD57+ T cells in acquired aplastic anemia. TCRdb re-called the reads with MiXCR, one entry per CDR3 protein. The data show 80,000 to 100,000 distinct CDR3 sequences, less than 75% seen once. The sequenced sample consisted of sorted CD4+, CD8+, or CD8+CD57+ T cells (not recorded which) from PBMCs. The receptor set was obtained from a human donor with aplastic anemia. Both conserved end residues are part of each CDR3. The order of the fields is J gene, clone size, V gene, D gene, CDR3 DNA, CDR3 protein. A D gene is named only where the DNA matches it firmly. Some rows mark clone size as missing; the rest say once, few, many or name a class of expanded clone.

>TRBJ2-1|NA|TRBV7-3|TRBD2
TGTGCCAGCAGCTCGTCTAGCGGTCCGACCTACGATGAGCAGCTCTTC
CASSSSSGPTYDEQLF
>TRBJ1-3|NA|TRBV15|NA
TGTGCCACCAGCAGAGACAGGGAGCCTGGAAACACCATATATTTT
CATSRDREPGNTIYF
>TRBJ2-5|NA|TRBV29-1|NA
TGCAGCGCCTTGTCAGGAGAAGAGACCCAGTACTTC
CSALSGEETQYF
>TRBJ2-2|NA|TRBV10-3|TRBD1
TGTGCCATCAGTGAGGGGGTGAGGGGGCGCAATCCCGGGGAGCTGTTTTTT
CAISEGVRGRNPGELFF
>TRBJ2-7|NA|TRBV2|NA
TGTGCCAGCAGTGTCCTGGCCTACGAGCAGTACTTC
CASSVLAYEQYF
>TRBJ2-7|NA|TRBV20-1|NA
TGCAGTGCTAGCTCACGGGACCGAACCTACGAGCAGTACTTC
CSASSRDRTYEQYF
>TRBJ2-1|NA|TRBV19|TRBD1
TGTGCCAGTAGTACCTTGGACAGGCGCCTTGAGCAGTTCTTC
CASSTLDRRLEQFF
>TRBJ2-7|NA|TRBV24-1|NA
TGTGCCACCAGTGATTTGAGCCCCTACGAGCAGTACTTC
CATSDLSPYEQYF
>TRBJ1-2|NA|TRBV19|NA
TGTGCCAGTAGCGGATGGCAGGGATTAGGCTACACCTTC
CASSGWQGLGYTF
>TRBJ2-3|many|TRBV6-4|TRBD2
TGTGCCAGCAGTGACCCACCGGGGAGGGGCACAGATACGCAGTATTTT
CASSDPPGRGTDTQYF
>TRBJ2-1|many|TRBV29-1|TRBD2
TGCAGCGTTGGGGGGGGGAGACCTAGCGGAGACTACAATGAGCAGTTCTTC
CSVGGGRPSGDYNEQFF
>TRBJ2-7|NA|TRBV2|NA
TGTGCCATCAGTGAGGGACTCTCAATCTACGAGCAGTACTTC
CAISEGLSIYEQYF
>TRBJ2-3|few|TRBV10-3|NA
TGTGCCATCAGTGATCGAGATACGCAGTATTTT
CAISDRDTQYF
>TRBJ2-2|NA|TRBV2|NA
TGTGCCAGCAGTTCTGTTTCTCCCGGGGAGCTGTTTTTT
CASSSVSPGELFF
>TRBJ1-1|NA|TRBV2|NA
TGTGCCAGCAGTGTGGAGGGGTCGGGTAACACTGAAGCTTTCTTT
CASSVEGSGNTEAFF
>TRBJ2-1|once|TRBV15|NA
TGTGCCACCAGCAGAGATTTGGGCAGGGAGCAGTTCTTC
CATSRDLGREQFF
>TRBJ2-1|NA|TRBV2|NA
TGTGCCAACAGTGCCAATTTGGGACTTTCCAATGAGCAGTTCTTC
CANSANLGLSNEQFF
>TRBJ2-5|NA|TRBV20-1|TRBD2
TGCAGTGCTCCTCCGTTAATCCGGGAGGTGTCAGAGACCCAGTACTTC
CSAPPLIREVSETQYF
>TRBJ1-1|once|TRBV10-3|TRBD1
TGTGCCATCAGTGAGTCGAGGACAGGGGGAACTGAAGCTTTCTTT
CAISESRTGGTEAFF
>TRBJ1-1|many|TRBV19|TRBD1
TGTGCCAGTAGTATAGCACAGGGGACTGAAGCTTTCTTT
CASSIAQGTEAFF
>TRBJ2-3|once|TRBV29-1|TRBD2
TGCAGCACCGGACTAGCGAACACAGATACGCAGTATTTT
CSTGLANTDTQYF
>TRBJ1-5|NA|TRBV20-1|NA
TGCAGTGCTAGAGACGAAGGAGGGTCGGAGCAGCCCCAGCATTTT
CSARDEGGSEQPQHF
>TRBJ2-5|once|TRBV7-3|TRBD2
TGTGCCAGCAGCGCGGGACTAGCGTTTGAGACCCAGTACTTC
CASSAGLAFETQYF
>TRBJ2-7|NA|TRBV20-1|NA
TGCAGTGCTAGTGGGGCAGGGGTTAGGACCTACGAGCAGTACTTC
CSASGAGVRTYEQYF
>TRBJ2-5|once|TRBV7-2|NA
TGTGCCAGCAGCTTTATGGAGACCCAGTACTTC
CASSFMETQYF
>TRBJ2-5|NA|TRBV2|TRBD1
TGTGCCAGCAGTACGTCCGGGACAGGGAGAGAGACCCAGTACTTC
CASSTSGTGRETQYF
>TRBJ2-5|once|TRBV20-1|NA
TGCAGTGCTGGTAGGACAGAGATCCAAGAGACCCAGTACTTC
CSAGRTEIQETQYF
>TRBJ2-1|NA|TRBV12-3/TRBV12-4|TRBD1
TGTGCCAGCATCGACCTTGCGACAGGGTCCTACAATGAGCAGTTCTTC
CASIDLATGSYNEQFF
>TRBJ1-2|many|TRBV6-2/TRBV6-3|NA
TGTGCCAGCAGTTACTCAGGGGACTATGGCTACACCTTC
CASSYSGDYGYTF
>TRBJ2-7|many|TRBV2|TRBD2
TGTGCCAGCAGTGGGGGACTAGCGGGCGAGCAGTACTTC
CASSGGLAGEQYF
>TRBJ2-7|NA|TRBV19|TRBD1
TGTGCCAGTAGCTCCCGAACAGGGGGGTACGAGCGGTACTTC
CASSSRTGGYERYF
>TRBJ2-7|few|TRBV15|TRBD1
TGTGCCACCAGCCGGACAGGGTCACCCTACGAGCAGTACTTC
CATSRTGSPYEQYF
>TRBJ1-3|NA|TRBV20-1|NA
TGCAGTGCTAGGGATGTTCGAGGAAACACCATATATTTT
CSARDVRGNTIYF
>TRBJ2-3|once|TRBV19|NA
TGTGCCAGTAGTATCGCCCCTGGGTCAGATACGCAGTATTTT
CASSIAPGSDTQYF
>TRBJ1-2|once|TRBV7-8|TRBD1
TGTGCCAGCACCTCTAACCGCGGGACAGGGGGAGACTATGGCTACACCTTC
CASTSNRGTGGDYGYTF
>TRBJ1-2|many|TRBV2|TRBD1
TGTGCCAGCATTAAAACGGGACAGGATCGCTATGGCTACACCTTC
CASIKTGQDRYGYTF
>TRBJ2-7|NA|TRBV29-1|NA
TGCAGCGTTGTAGGGGCAGAGGGATTTGAGCAGTACTTC
CSVVGAEGFEQYF
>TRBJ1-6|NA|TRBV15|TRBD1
TGTGCCACCAGCGGGACAGGGATGTATAATTCACCCCTCCACTTT
CATSGTGMYNSPLHF
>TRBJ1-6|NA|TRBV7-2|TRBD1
TGTGCCAGCAGCCCGCGGACAGGGACTAGTTCACCCCTCCACTTT
CASSPRTGTSSPLHF
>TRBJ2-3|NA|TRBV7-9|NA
TGTGCCAGCAGTGAGGACAGCACAGATACGCAGTATTTT
CASSEDSTDTQYF
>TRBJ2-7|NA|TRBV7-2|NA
TGTGCCAGCACGCCCGGGGGCAGGTACGAGCAGTACTTC
CASTPGGRYEQYF